What follows describes a single T cell receptor beta chain. The antigen remains undetermined. 13 Jbeta primers and 60 Vbeta primers were used for the PCR. The protocol was immunoSEQ multiplex PCR, while the TCRdb copy is restricted to in-frame clones and leaves out a portion. There are more than 85,000 clones in the sample; more than 60% occur only once, and 8.6% lies in the top ten. The sample originates from a study of cytomegalovirus exposure and HLA in healthy donors. The CDR3 has 16 residues. Per the germline V gene, CDR1 is SGHDT and CDR2 is YYEEEE. Trimming cost V 0 bases and J 3 bases; bases outside gene matches: 5. General study points: TCR sequences were mostly rare, though some public TCRs occurred in many donors. Later on, an analysis tied under 20,000 TCR beta sequences to HLA alleles at 0.05 false discovery rate. An analysis was carried out later, and it reportedly showed fewer N-insertions in an Asian-associated ancestry cluster than the approximately 680-donor mean.

Material for sequencing was PBMCs. The sequence derives from a woman in her thirties or forties in good health and CMV-seropositive. The gene calls are TRBV5-6 and TRBJ2-2; TRBD1 aligns across 7 bases. CDR3 amino acids: CASSLARTGYTGELFF. CDR3 sequence (DNA): TGTGCCAGCAGCTTGGCCCGGACAGGCTACACCGGGGAGCTGTTTTTT. The full variable domain, completed using reference TRBV5-6 and TRBJ2-2, is DAGVTQSPTHLIKTRGQQVTLRCSPKSGHDTVSWYQQALGQGPQFIFQYYEEEERQRGNFPDRFSGHQFPNYSSELNVNALLLGDSALYLCASSLARTGYTGELFFGEGSRLTVL.